Following are 21 T cell receptor beta chains from one sample sequenced in a study of response to subunit inactivated influenza vaccine. Via MiXCR, TCRdb re-called the RT-PCR reads, giving one row per CDR3 protein. Of about 190,000 distinct CDR3 sequences listed, 13% to 15% are singletons. The sequencing here drew on CD8+ T cells sorted from PBMCs, taken about 5 days after vaccination. Receptors originate from a man in his fifties who received an inactivated influenza vaccine.

V and J are TRBV6-5 and TRBJ2-7; D might be TRBD1 (5 bases). Per the germline V gene, CDR1 is MNHEY and CDR2 is SVGAGI. V lost 1 base and J lost 0, with 13 bases in between. The CDR3 has 16 amino acids. CDR3 DNA sequence: TGTGCCAGCAGTTACTTGTCGTCCCAGGGCTCCTACGAGCAGTACTTC. This translates into CASSYLSSQGSYEQYF.

This chain links TRBV18 with TRBJ2-7, with D possibly TRBD1 on 7 matching bases. The germline V gene encodes CDR1 KGHSH and CDR2 LQKENI. Trimming left V 0 bases short and J 2 bases short, with 14 bases between. This CDR3 spans 16 amino acids. For the CDR3, the DNA is TGTGCCAGCTCACCACCGGCATCAGGGGGGACCTACGAGCAGTACTTC. As protein: CASSPPASGGTYEQYF. Drawing the rest from reference TRBV18 and TRBJ2-7, the complete variable domain is NAGVMQNPRHLVRRRGQEARLRCSPMKGHSHVYWYRQLPEEGLKFMVYLQKENIIDESGMPKERFSAEFPKEGPSILRIQQVVRGDSAAYFCASSPPASGGTYEQYFGPGTRLTVT.

This clonotype was counted between two and nine times. The genes are TRBV7-9 and TRBJ2-2, with D possibly being TRBD1 (6 bases). The CDR3 consists of 14 residues. Germline CDR1 SEHNR, CDR2 FQNEAQ (reference sequence). Trimming shortened V by 7 bases and J by 7 bases, and 16 bases separated the two germline ends. CDR3 DNA: TGTGCCAGCACACAAGTACAGGGATACGGGGAGCTGTTTTTT. Its protein product is CASTQVQGYGELFF.

This sequence joins TRBV20-1 and TRBJ2-3, with D possibly matching TRBD2 (6 bases). The V gene's germline CDR1 is DFQATT and CDR2 SNEGSKA (reference sequence). This CDR3 has 14 residues. V dropped 3 bases and J dropped 2 bases, with 12 bases sitting between them. The CDR3 bases are TGCAGTGCTAGGGAGGGCCTAAACACAGATACGCAGTATTTT. It encodes CSAREGLNTDTQYF.

This chain uses TRBV19 with TRBJ1-1; D gene ambiguous. V lost 2 bases and J 8 bases, leaving 12 bases between the germline ends. Germline CDR1 LNHDA, CDR2 SQIVND (reference sequence). The CDR3 is 13 residues long. The CDR3 spells CASSITSRGEAFF. The CDR3, as DNA: TGTGCCAGTAGTATAACCTCGCGAGGCGAAGCTTTCTTT.

This clonotype was seen more than once but under ten times. The chain couples TRBV2 to TRBJ2-3; 9 bases are a match to TRBD2. V trimming: 6 bases; J trimming: 0 bases; junction bases outside the gene matches: 13. In germline, CDR1 is SNHLY, CDR2 FYNNEI. The CDR3 sequence is 18 residues long. CDR3 sequence: CASRLIAGAPISTDTQYF. CDR3 DNA sequence: TGTGCCAGCAGGCTTATAGCGGGGGCCCCGATCAGCACAGATACGCAGTATTTT.

This clonotype was detected only a few times. The rearrangement joins TRBV6-5 to TRBJ2-1, with D uncertain. The germline V gene has CDR1 MNHEY and CDR2 SVGAGI. Trimming cost V 2 bases and J 5 bases, with 7 bases left between them. The CDR3 consists of 13 residues. The CDR3 DNA sequence: TGTGCCAGCAGTTACGACGAGCACAATGAGCAGTTCTTC. Translated, it gives CASSYDEHNEQFF.

The chain combines TRBV7-3 with TRBJ1-5; 8 bases align to TRBD1. V was clipped by 5 bases and J by 0 bases; unmatched bases: 12. The CDR3 extends over 18 amino acids. The germline gives CDR1 SGHTA, CDR2 FQGTGA. The CDR3 bases are TGTGCCAGCAGCGGACGACAGGGGTCGGAATATAGCAATCAGCCCCAGCATTTT. Residues: CASSGRQGSEYSNQPQHF.

The J gene is TRBJ1-1, the V gene TRBV2, with 9 bases identical to TRBD1. The CDR3 is 16 residues long. Germline CDR1 is SNHLY and CDR2 is FYNNEI. Germline trimming cut 0 bases from V and 6 bases from J; bases unmatched to any gene: 8. CDR3 loop: CASSEADGTGQPEAFF. The CDR3 DNA follows: TGTGCCAGCAGTGAAGCGGACGGGACAGGGCAACCTGAAGCTTTCTTT. Based on the CDR3 plus reference TRBV2 and TRBJ1-1, the full variable domain is EPEVTQTPSHQVTQMGQEVILRCVPISNHLYFYWYRQILGQKVEFLVSFYNNEISEKSEIFDDQFSVERPDGSNFTLKIRSTKLEDSAMYFCASSEADGTGQPEAFFGQGTRLTVV.

Many counts were recorded for this clonotype. The chain combines TRBV7-6 with TRBJ2-1; a weak D match, TRBD2 (7 bases). The CDR3 totals 17 residues. The ends were cut back, 5 bases at V and 3 bases at J, with 20 bases in the middle. The germline V gene encodes CDR1 SGHVS and CDR2 FNYEAQ. Here the CDR3 DNA reads TGTGCCAGCAGCCGTAGGTTTGGGGGGGCCAGCTACAATGAGCAGTTCTTC. Amino acid sequence: CASSRRFGGASYNEQFF.

This clonotype was recorded many times. Here the CDR3 DNA reads TGCGCCAGCAGCTTGGGGGATTTCAGCACAGATACGCAGTATTTT. This translates into CASSLGDFSTDTQYF. The chain couples TRBV5-1 to TRBJ2-3; D remains ambiguous. The V end was cut by 0 bases, the J end by 0 bases, with 8 bases between. CDR1 is SGHRS, CDR2 YFSETQ, per germline. There are 15 residues in the CDR3. The whole variable domain, remainder taken from reference TRBV5-1 and TRBJ2-3, is KAGVTQTPRYLIKTRGQQVTLSCSPISGHRSVSWYQQTPGQGLQFLFEYFSETQRNKGNFPGRFSGRQFSNSRSEMNVSTLELGDSALYLCASSLGDFSTDTQYFGPGTRLTVL.

This clonotype was seen more than once but under ten times. J is TRBJ2-7 and V is TRBV29-1, with D unclear. The germline V gene has CDR1 SQVTM and CDR2 ANQGSEA. V gave up 4 bases and J gave up 4 bases, with 5 bases separating them. This CDR3 contains 10 residues. The CDR3 DNA is TGCAGCGTTGTAGATTACGAGCAGTACTTC. Translation: CSVVDYEQYF.

This clonotype showed up just a few times. V is TRBV27 and J is TRBJ1-4; maybe TRBD1 (6 bases). CDR1 and CDR2 (germline): MNHEY, SMNVEV (reference sequence). The germline V and J ends were trimmed by 7 bases and 10 bases, with 22 bases remaining between them. This CDR3 has 15 amino acids. DNA for the CDR3: TGTGCCAGCAACGATCGGGGGGGCTTGGGTGGAAAACTGTTTTTT. It yields the protein CASNDRGGLGGKLFF.

The chain links TRBV4-3 to TRBJ2-1, with 7 positions matching TRBD2. Germline lookup yields CDR1 LGHNA and CDR2 YSLEER. CDR3 length equals 15 residues. With V trimmed by 6 bases and J by 9 bases, 14 bases remained unmatched. The CDR3: CASSHRGRGVSEQFF. For the CDR3, the DNA is TGCGCCAGCAGTCATCGCGGGAGAGGAGTGAGTGAGCAGTTCTTC.

The genes are TRBV6-5 and TRBJ2-7; D unclear. Between the trimmed V and J ends, which lost 0 bases and 3 bases, there was a span of 9 bases. CDR1 MNHEY and CDR2 SVGAGI come from the germline V gene. This CDR3 spans 14 amino acids. CDR3 coding DNA: TGTGCCAGCAGTTACTCCCGGACCTTCTACGAGCAGTACTTC. Translating it yields CASSYSRTFYEQYF.

This clonotype was observed a handful of times. V is TRBV24-1 and J is TRBJ2-2; D gene uncertain. The germline V and J ends were trimmed by 6 bases and 11 bases, with 15 bases remaining between them. The CDR3 is made up of 13 amino acids. Germline V gene sequence: CDR1 KGHDR, CDR2 SFDVKD. The CDR3 sequence: CATSYGRSGELFF. The CDR3, as DNA: TGTGCCACCAGTTACGGACGGTCAGGAGAGCTGTTTTTT.

This sequence joins TRBV7-6 and TRBJ1-1; 9 nucleotides match TRBD1. The CDR3 loop spans 15 amino acids. Germline assignment: CDR1 SGHVS and CDR2 FNYEAQ. With 5 bases clipped from V and 5 bases from J, the junction kept 9 bases outside the gene matches. CDR3 region: CASSPRQGVVTEAFF. CDR3 sequence (DNA): TGTGCCAGCAGCCCCCGACAGGGGGTAGTGACTGAAGCTTTCTTT.

This clonotype was seen a handful of times. The chain employs TRBV10-3 and TRBJ1-2; D not certain. The CDR3 loop spans 14 amino acids. Germline V CDR1 and CDR2: ENHRY, SYGVKD. V gave up 4 bases and J gave up 2 bases, with 11 bases separating them. The CDR3, as DNA: TGTGCCATCAGTGTAGAGGAAAGAAACTATGGCTACACCTTC. Its protein product is CAISVEERNYGYTF.

The chain joins TRBV4-3 to TRBJ2-1; 9 bases fit TRBD2. V shed 3 bases, J shed 9 bases, and the junction held 9 bases outside the gene matches. Germline values: CDR1 LGHNA, CDR2 YSLEER. The CDR3 consists of 15 residues. The CDR3 loop reads CASSHEGGRDGEQFF. CDR3 nucleotide sequence: TGCGCCAGCAGCCATGAAGGCGGGAGGGACGGTGAGCAGTTCTTC.

This clonotype has ten or more counts. V is TRBV7-9 and J is TRBJ2-7; D is uncertain. The V gene's germline CDR1 is SEHNR and CDR2 FQNEAQ (reference sequence). Trimming left V 5 bases short and J 1 base short, with 15 bases between. CDR3 size: 15 residues. The CDR3 sequence is CASSPGMEVSYEQYF. The CDR3 nucleotides are TGTGCCAGCAGCCCCGGTATGGAAGTTTCCTACGAGCAGTACTTC. The full variable domain, in which reference TRBV7-9 and TRBJ2-7 provide the parts outside the CDR3, is DTGVSQNPRHKITKRGQNVTFRCDPISEHNRLYWYRQTLGQGPEFLTYFQNEAQLEKSRLLSDRFSAERPKGSFSTLEIQRTEQGDSAMYLCASSPGMEVSYEQYFGPGTRLTVT.

The chain joins TRBV27 to TRBJ2-3; 8 bases agree with TRBD2. V gave up 8 bases and J gave up 3 bases; unmatched junction bases: 19. From germline, CDR1 is MNHEY and CDR2 SMNVEV (reference sequence). This CDR3 contains 18 residues. CDR3 sequence (DNA): TGTGCCAGCTGTTGGGGTGACGTAGCGGGGATCAAAACAGATACGCAGTATTTT. Translating gives CASCWGDVAGIKTDTQYF.